Below are 5 T cell receptor beta chains sequenced from a single sample in a study of Ad26.COV2.S vaccination and SARS-CoV-2 variants. Treatment denoted: roughly 20 received Ad26.COV2.S at low or high dose, single or two shots; about 5 received placebo; per-sample allocation not given. Day 63 after the first vaccine or placebo injection was the time point for sampling. Libraries were prepared by immunoSEQ multiplex PCR; TCRdb keeps only in-frame clonotypes and omits some of them. The table has 350,000 to 450,000 clones, around 87% seen once. The sequencing used peripheral blood, collected in a trial of Ad26.COV2.S vaccine versus placebo. The receptors shown here come from a person between 18 and 60 years old who received the Ad26.COV2.S COVID-19 vaccine or a placebo.

The rearrangement uses TRBV5-1 and TRBJ1-2; 7 positions match TRBD1. Trimming took 4 bases from V and 1 from J; bases not matched to a gene: 7. In germline, CDR1 is SGHRS, CDR2 YFSETQ. CDR3 length: 15 residues. CDR3 region: CASSHAGTVNYGYTF. The CDR3 nucleotides read TGCGCCAGCAGCCATGCGGGGACAGTTAACTATGGCTACACCTTC.

The V call is TRBV4-1, the J call TRBJ1-1, with D unclear. This CDR3 region has 16 residues. Germline CDR1 reads MGHRA; CDR2 reads YSYEKL. Trimming pared 0 bases from V and 3 bases from J, leaving 14 bases between. The CDR3 DNA reads TGCGCCAGCAGCCAAGAAGACGGCTATAGGGACACTGAAGCTTTCTTT. Amino acid sequence: CASSQEDGYRDTEAFF.

The chain links TRBV7-2 to TRBJ2-5; D gene unclear. There are 14 residues in the CDR3. Germline CDR1 reads SGHTA; CDR2 reads FQGNSA. Trimming cost V 8 bases and J 5 bases, with 18 bases left between them. Written as DNA, the CDR3 is TGTGCCAGCGACTCCCCCGGGTTTGCGGAGACCCAGTACTTC. Protein sequence: CASDSPGFAETQYF.

This clone was counted a single time. V usage is TRBV6-5 and J usage is TRBJ1-5; 7 bases are a match to TRBD1. The CDR3 is 14 residues long. CDR1 and CDR2 from the germline V gene are MNHEY and SVGAGI. The junction had 10 bases not matched to a gene; V was cut back by 8 bases and J by 6 bases. CDR3 sequence (DNA): TGTGCCAGCGAAACAGGGGCGATGGGTCAGCCCCAGCATTTT. The encoded protein is CASETGAMGQPQHF.

This clone was counted a single time. The chain links TRBV6-5 to TRBJ1-1; weak D call: TRBD1 (6 bases). Deletions cut 7 bases from V and 1 base from J, with 13 bases between. Per germline, CDR1 MNHEY and CDR2 SVGAGI. The CDR3 extends over 14 amino acids. CDR3 amino acids: CASTRTEKNTEAFF. For the CDR3, the DNA is TGTGCCAGCACCAGGACAGAGAAGAACACTGAAGCTTTCTTT.